The T cell receptor (beta chain) described here comes from a study of T cell changes during pregnancy in multiple sclerosis. Profiled with immunoSEQ multiplex PCR; TCRdb holds only in-frame clones, not every one. Of 84,000 or so clones in the sample, 94% were seen once. Germline V gene sequence: CDR1 MNHEY, CDR2 SVGAGI. The V end lost 7 bases, the J end lost 2 bases, and 13 bases lay between the germline ends. CDR3 length: 14 residues. The table lists this clone with a count of one. The receptor was derived from a female donor with multiple sclerosis, enrolled in a pregnancy study. Source: peripheral blood, taken in the third trimester of pregnancy. The chain links TRBV6-5 to TRBJ2-3, with D perhaps matching TRBD2 (6 bases). CDR3 protein: CASKAGALTDTQYF. CDR3 bases: TGTGCCAGCAAAGCGGGCGCCCTCACAGATACGCAGTATTTT.